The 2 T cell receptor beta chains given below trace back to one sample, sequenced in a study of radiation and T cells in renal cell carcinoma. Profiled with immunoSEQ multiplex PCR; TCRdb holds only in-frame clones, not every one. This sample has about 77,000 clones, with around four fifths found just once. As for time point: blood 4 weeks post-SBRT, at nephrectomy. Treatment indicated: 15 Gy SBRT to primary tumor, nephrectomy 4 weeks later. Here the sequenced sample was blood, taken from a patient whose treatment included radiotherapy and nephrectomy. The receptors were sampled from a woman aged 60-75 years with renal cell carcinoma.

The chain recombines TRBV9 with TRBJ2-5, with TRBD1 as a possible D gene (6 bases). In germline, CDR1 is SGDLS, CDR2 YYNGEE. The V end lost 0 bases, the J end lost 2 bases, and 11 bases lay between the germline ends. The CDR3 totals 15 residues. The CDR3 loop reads CASSVASGAQETQYF. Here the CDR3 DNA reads TGTGCCAGCAGCGTAGCCTCAGGGGCTCAAGAGACCCAGTACTTC.

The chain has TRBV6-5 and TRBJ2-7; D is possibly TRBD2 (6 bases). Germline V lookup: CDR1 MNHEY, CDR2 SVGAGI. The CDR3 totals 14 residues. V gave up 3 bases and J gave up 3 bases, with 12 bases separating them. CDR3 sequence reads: CASSYQAGHYEQYF. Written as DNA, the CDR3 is TGTGCCAGCAGTTATCAAGCGGGCCACTACGAGCAGTACTTC.